Each of the 32 T cell receptor beta chains below was sequenced from the same sample in a study of blood T cell repertoires in COVID-19. This table comes from immunoSEQ multiplex PCR, and its TCRdb copy is limited to in-frame clones, with some not included. The table records fewer than 300,000 clones, less than 85% of them present only once. Material: peripheral blood. The receptors here all came from a woman younger than 35 with acute or convalescent COVID-19.

V is TRBV24-1 and J is TRBJ1-5; weak D call: TRBD1 (6 bases). CDR3 size: 14 residues. Germline CDR1 is KGHDR and CDR2 is SFDVKD. Trimming took off 5 bases at V and 7 bases at J, with 14 bases between the two ends. CDR3 DNA sequence: TGTGCCACCAGTGGCCGGGACAAGCGACAGCCCCAGCATTTT. Its translation is CATSGRDKRQPQHF.

The chain uses TRBV5-1 and TRBJ2-1; tentatively, D is TRBD1 (7 bases). The ends were cut back, 4 bases at V and 4 bases at J, with 27 bases in the middle. The CDR3 loop spans 19 amino acids. Germline CDR1 is SGHRS and CDR2 is YFSETQ. CDR3 region: CASSPTTSRQGLKYNEQFF. DNA of the CDR3: TGCGCCAGCAGCCCAACCACTAGCCGACAGGGCCTCAAGTACAATGAGCAGTTCTTC.

J is TRBJ2-1 and V is TRBV7-3; 13 bases map to TRBD2. Per germline, CDR1 SGHTA and CDR2 FQGTGA. With V trimmed by 5 bases and J by 4 bases, 8 bases remained unmatched. This CDR3 spans 17 amino acids. The CDR3, as DNA: TGTGCCAGCAGCCAAACGGGACTAGCGGGACGGTACAATGAGCAGTTCTTC. Its protein is CASSQTGLAGRYNEQFF.

The J gene is TRBJ1-2, the V gene TRBV6-5; TRBD1 aligns across 9 bases. Germline CDR1 MNHEY, CDR2 SVGAGI. The J segment lost 7 bases and the V segment lost 8 bases, leaving 14 bases of the junction unmatched. This CDR3 region has 15 residues. This chain's CDR3 is CASRTSQGAPGGYTF. The CDR3 region has the DNA TGTGCCAGCCGAACCTCACAGGGGGCTCCTGGTGGCTACACCTTC.

The rearrangement links TRBV30 to TRBJ2-1; maybe TRBD2 (6 bases). Trimming left V 3 bases short and J 2 bases short, with 14 bases between. CDR1 is GTSNPN, CDR2 SVGIG, per germline (reference sequence). The CDR3 runs to 15 residues. The CDR3, as DNA: TGTGCCTGGAGCGAATATAGCGGAACCTACAATGAGCAGTTCTTC. The encoded protein is CAWSEYSGTYNEQFF.

J is TRBJ1-5 and V is TRBV28; D might be TRBD1 (5 bases). The CDR3 is made up of 15 amino acids. Trimming took 1 base from V and 5 from J, leaving 12 bases between them. The germline V gene has CDR1 MDHEN and CDR2 SYDVKM. As DNA, the CDR3 is TGTGCCAGCAGTTTATTGGGGGAGGATTATCAGCCCCAGCATTTT. This gives the protein CASSLLGEDYQPQHF.

Concerning this clone: The junction does not match germline at one end; this may be a read error. The chain uses TRBV19 and TRBJ1-5, with a tentative D call TRBD1 (6 bases). This CDR3 is built from 17 residues. Per germline, CDR1 LNHDA and CDR2 SQIVND (reference sequence). The CDR3 sequence is CASSSRGGDYSNQPQHF. The CDR3 DNA follows: TGCGCCAGTAGTAGCAGGGGAGGGGATTATAGCAATCAGCCCCAGCATTTT.

This chain uses TRBV5-6 with TRBJ2-7; D may be TRBD1 (6 bases). Per the germline V gene, CDR1 is SGHDT and CDR2 is YYEEEE. CDR3 length: 14 amino acids. Between the trimmed V and J ends, which lost 0 bases and 5 bases, there was a span of 12 bases. Here the CDR3 reads CASSLVIDRNEQYF. For the CDR3, the DNA is TGTGCCAGCAGCTTGGTCATAGACAGGAACGAGCAGTACTTC.

The genes are TRBV6-5 and TRBJ1-4, with TRBD1 identical over 8 bases. The J segment lost 4 bases and the V segment lost 6 bases, leaving 7 bases of the junction unmatched. This CDR3 spans 15 amino acids. In germline, CDR1 is MNHEY, CDR2 SVGAGI. CDR3 loop: CASRTGEKVNEKLFF. The CDR3 DNA reads TGTGCCAGCAGGACAGGGGAAAAAGTTAATGAAAAACTGTTTTTT.

This clone was seen a few times. The chain combines TRBV11-2 with TRBJ2-1; TRBD2 matches at 9 bases. The germline gives CDR1 SGHAT, CDR2 FQNNGV. The CDR3 has 15 amino acids. V trimming: 6 bases; J trimming: 4 bases; junction bases outside the gene matches: 7. The CDR3 DNA is TGTGCCAGCAGATCCGGGACTAGCATTTACAATGAGCAGTTCTTC. The encoded protein is CASRSGTSIYNEQFF.

This sequence joins TRBV6-2 or TRBV6-3 and TRBJ1-4; TRBD1 matches at 7 bases. CDR3 length: 15 residues. V was pared by 2 bases and J by 3 bases, with 3 bases of the junction left unmatched. Per germline, CDR1 MNHEY and CDR2 SVGEGT. The CDR3 nucleotides read TGTGCCAGCAGTTACACTGGGACAGCTAATGAAAAACTGTTTTTT. Translated: CASSYTGTANEKLFF.

This chain connects TRBV7-2 to TRBJ2-3; D is unclear. CDR1 is SGHTA, CDR2 FQGNSA, per germline. This CDR3 comprises 18 residues. The germline V and J ends were trimmed by 4 bases and 2 bases, with 22 bases remaining between them. As DNA, the CDR3 is TGTGCCAGCAGCTCCCTCGCGACCCAACGGGTCTCCACAGATACGCAGTATTTT. Protein sequence: CASSSLATQRVSTDTQYF.

The table lists this clone with a few counts. The V call is TRBV3-1 (or the pseudogene TRBV3-2), the J call TRBJ2-2; TRBD1 agrees at 8 bases. This CDR3 is built from 18 residues. Germline V gene data show CDR1 as LGHDT and CDR2 as YNNKEL (reference sequence). V lost 3 bases, J lost 6 bases, and 15 bases stayed unmatched. CDR3 residues: CASSQTTTRTGHSGELFF. CDR3 DNA: TGTGCCAGCAGCCAGACGACTACCAGGACAGGGCACTCCGGGGAGCTGTTTTTT.

The rearrangement joins TRBV6-6 to TRBJ2-4, with D perhaps matching TRBD1 (5 bases). Trimming shortened V by 5 bases and J by 0 bases, and 14 bases separated the two germline ends. The CDR3 has 16 residues. From germline, CDR1 is MNHNY and CDR2 SVGAGI (reference sequence). CDR3 sequence reads: CASSKQVTIAKNIQYF. The CDR3 DNA sequence: TGTGCCAGCAGTAAACAGGTTACCATAGCCAAAAACATTCAGTACTTC.

The gene calls are TRBV11-3 and TRBJ2-7; TRBD2 aligns across 8 bases. Germline V gives CDR1 SGHNT, CDR2 YENEEA. This CDR3 comprises 14 residues. After removal of 5 bases from V and 3 bases from J, the junction contained 6 bases not matched to a gene. The CDR3 region has the DNA TGTGCCAGCAGCAGCGGGGGAGGGATCTACGAGCAGTACTTC. Encoded protein: CASSSGGGIYEQYF.

On this clone: Other DNA sequences in the sample encode the same CDR3. V and J are TRBV19 and TRBJ1-1, with D possibly being TRBD1 (5 bases). Germline CDR1 and CDR2: LNHDA and SQIVND (reference sequence). The CDR3 has 14 amino acids. The germline V and J ends were trimmed by 4 bases and 0 bases, with 9 bases remaining between them. As DNA, the CDR3 is TGTGCCAGTAGTAGGCAGGGAATGAACACTGAAGCTTTCTTT. As protein: CASSRQGMNTEAFF.

V and J are TRBV12-5 and TRBJ2-1; 10 bases are a match to TRBD2. V shed 4 bases, J shed 2 bases, and the junction held 5 bases outside the gene matches. Germline CDR1 reads LGHNT; CDR2 reads FRNRAP. The CDR3 spans 16 residues. The CDR3 bases are TGTGCTAGTGGTTCCCAAGCGGGAGGGACCTACAATGAGCAGTTCTTC. Protein sequence: CASGSQAGGTYNEQFF. The full variable domain, in which reference TRBV12-5 and TRBJ2-1 provide the parts outside the CDR3, is DARVTQTPRHKVTEMGQEVTMRCQPILGHNTVFWYRQTMMQGLELLAYFRNRAPLDDSGMPKDRFSAEMPDATLATLKIQPSEPRDSAVYFCASGSQAGGTYNEQFFGPGTRLTVL.

The chain is built from TRBV10-2 and TRBJ1-5; TRBD1 aligns across 7 bases. The CDR3 spans 12 residues. CDR1 and CDR2 (germline): WSHSY, SAAADI. V dropped 10 bases and J dropped 2; count of bases not matched to a gene: 2. The DNA of the CDR3 is TGCGCCACCGGGACAGGCAATCAGCCCCAGCATTTT. Translating gives CATGTGNQPQHF.

This clone occurred once. The rearrangement joins TRBV6-5 to TRBJ2-5, with a tentative D call TRBD2 (6 bases). This CDR3 region has 16 residues. The V end lost 0 bases, the J end lost 4 bases, and 15 bases lay between the germline ends. Germline loops: CDR1 MNHEY, CDR2 SVGAGI. CDR3 residues: CASSYSMGGRRETQYF. The DNA of the CDR3 is TGTGCCAGCAGTTACTCGATGGGGGGAAGGAGAGAGACCCAGTACTTC.

The chain carries TRBV15 and TRBJ2-1; 14 bases map to TRBD2. J lost 7 bases, V lost 2 bases, and 16 bases had no gene match. The CDR3 is 20 residues long. CDR1 is LNHNV and CDR2 is YYDKDF in the germline V gene (reference sequence). The CDR3 spells CATSRYPTSGRARGGNEQFF. In DNA form, the CDR3 reads TGTGCCACCAGCAGATACCCGACTAGCGGGAGGGCACGCGGGGGGAATGAGCAGTTCTTC.

The rearrangement uses TRBV7-2 and TRBJ2-5, with 7 bases matching TRBD2. CDR1 and CDR2 (germline): SGHTA, FQGNSA. There are 17 residues in the CDR3. V dropped 5 bases and J dropped 6; count of bases not matched to a gene: 18. The CDR3 DNA sequence: TGTGCCAGCAGCCCACCCCACGGGACTAACCTTGGGAAGACCCAGTACTTC. It encodes CASSPPHGTNLGKTQYF.

This clone was detected a few times. The chain has TRBV24-1 and TRBJ2-1; D gene uncertain. The germline gives CDR1 KGHDR, CDR2 SFDVKD. The CDR3 contains 13 residues. The germline V and J ends were trimmed by 4 bases and 8 bases, with 11 bases remaining between them. The DNA for the CDR3 is TGTGCCACCAGTGACCCTACCGTATATGAGCAGTTCTTC. It codes for CATSDPTVYEQFF.

The chain employs TRBV19 and TRBJ1-6; no reliable D call. Looked up from germline, CDR1 is LNHDA and CDR2 is SQIVND (reference sequence). The V end was cut by 7 bases, the J end by 4 bases, with 5 bases between. There are 12 residues in the CDR3. This chain's CDR3 is CASTEYNSPLHF. The CDR3 bases are TGTGCCAGTACGGAGTATAATTCACCCCTCCACTTT.

The chain carries TRBV27 and TRBJ2-2; D remains unclear. CDR3 size: 13 residues. Deletions cut 5 bases from V and 6 bases from J, with 10 bases between. The germline gives CDR1 MNHEY, CDR2 SMNVEV (reference sequence). CDR3 sequence (DNA): TGTGCCAGCAGTCCCCTAGGTTCCGGGGAGCTGTTTTTT. It yields the protein CASSPLGSGELFF.

The DNA of the CDR3 is TGTGCCAGTAGCTATAGGCCGACAGGGCGTCACGCGAACACCGGGGAGCTGTTTTTT. It translates to CASSYRPTGRHANTGELFF. The chain links TRBV19 to TRBJ2-2; the match to TRBD1 covers 7 bases. Trimming removed 6 bases from V and 0 bases from J; junction bases left unmatched: 16. The germline gives CDR1 LNHDA, CDR2 SQIVND (reference sequence). CDR3 length: 19 amino acids.

The gene calls are TRBV3-1 (or the pseudogene TRBV3-2) and TRBJ1-1; D is ambiguous. Germline CDR1 and CDR2: LGHDT and YNNKEL (reference sequence). The length of the CDR3 is 13 residues. Trimming cost V 3 bases and J 5 bases, with 10 bases left between them. The CDR3 is CASSQHPRTEAFF. The CDR3 DNA is TGTGCCAGCAGCCAGCACCCGAGGACTGAAGCTTTCTTT.

V gene TRBV6-5 combines with J gene TRBJ2-1; D uncertain. V was pared by 5 bases and J by 7 bases, with 12 bases between. The CDR3 runs to 13 residues. Germline values: CDR1 MNHEY, CDR2 SVGAGI. The CDR3 sequence: CASSTVLRNEQFF. Written as DNA, the CDR3 is TGTGCCAGCAGTACGGTCCTTAGAAATGAGCAGTTCTTC.

The rearrangement links TRBV30 to TRBJ1-2, with D possibly being TRBD1 (6 bases). The V end lost 0 bases, the J end lost 8 bases, and 13 bases lay between the germline ends. CDR1 is GTSNPN and CDR2 is SVGIG in the germline V gene (reference sequence). This CDR3 region has 13 residues. The CDR3 nucleotides read TGTGCCTGGAGTGTACTTTCAGGGGACGGCTACACCTTC. Amino acids: CAWSVLSGDGYTF.

The J gene is TRBJ2-4, the V gene TRBV19, with 12 bases fitting TRBD1. The J segment lost 7 bases and the V segment lost 3 bases, leaving 1 base of the junction unmatched. The germline gives CDR1 LNHDA, CDR2 SQIVND (reference sequence). This CDR3 has 14 residues. The CDR3 reads CASSMGQGANIQYF. CDR3 sequence (DNA): TGTGCCAGTAGTATGGGACAGGGGGCTAACATTCAGTACTTC.

The V and J genes are TRBV4-2 and TRBJ2-2; D may be TRBD1 (6 bases). The CDR3 is 16 amino acids. Germline CDR1 reads LGHNA; CDR2 reads YNFKEQ. With 0 bases removed from V and 6 bases from J, the gap between germline ends came to 14 bases. CDR3 residues: CASSQDSRPGAGELFF. The CDR3, as DNA: TGTGCCAGCAGCCAAGATTCGCGGCCAGGGGCCGGGGAGCTGTTTTTT.

The rearrangement joins TRBV5-4 to TRBJ2-1, with 7 bases fitting TRBD2. CDR1 is SGHNT, CDR2 YYREEE, per germline (reference sequence). The CDR3 has 15 amino acids. The ends lost 0 bases at V and 6 bases at J; junction bases unmatched: 6. CDR3 residues: CASSLGSGLVNEQFF. The CDR3 DNA is TGTGCCAGCAGCTTGGGTTCCGGACTAGTCAATGAGCAGTTCTTC.

This clone appeared a few times. The chain uses TRBV11-2 and TRBJ2-1, with TRBD1 matching 7 bases. J gave up 5 bases and V 5 bases, and 6 bases lay outside the gene matches. Germline lookup yields CDR1 SGHAT and CDR2 FQNNGV. The CDR3 is 14 amino acids. CDR3 amino acids: CASSKRDRNNEQFF. CDR3 bases: TGTGCCAGCAGCAAACGGGACAGAAACAATGAGCAGTTCTTC.